A single TCR beta chain is shown here with its context. The sample originates from a study of T cells expressing NK-cell markers. TCRdb re-called the 5' RACE reads and gives one entry per CDR3 protein, without DNA. The listing contains about 460,000 distinct CDR3 sequences. Sequencing input: blood T cells: a sorted CD56 or NKG2C T cell subset, CD4+ or CD8+ T cells, or bulk PBMC T cells (not recorded which). This receptor was taken from a woman in her 50s in good health.

CDR3 sequence reads: CASSPDLVFTDTQYF. The chain joins TRBV10-2 to TRBJ2-3. The length of the CDR3 is 15 residues. Germline-derived CDR1 and CDR2 are WSHSY and SAAADI.